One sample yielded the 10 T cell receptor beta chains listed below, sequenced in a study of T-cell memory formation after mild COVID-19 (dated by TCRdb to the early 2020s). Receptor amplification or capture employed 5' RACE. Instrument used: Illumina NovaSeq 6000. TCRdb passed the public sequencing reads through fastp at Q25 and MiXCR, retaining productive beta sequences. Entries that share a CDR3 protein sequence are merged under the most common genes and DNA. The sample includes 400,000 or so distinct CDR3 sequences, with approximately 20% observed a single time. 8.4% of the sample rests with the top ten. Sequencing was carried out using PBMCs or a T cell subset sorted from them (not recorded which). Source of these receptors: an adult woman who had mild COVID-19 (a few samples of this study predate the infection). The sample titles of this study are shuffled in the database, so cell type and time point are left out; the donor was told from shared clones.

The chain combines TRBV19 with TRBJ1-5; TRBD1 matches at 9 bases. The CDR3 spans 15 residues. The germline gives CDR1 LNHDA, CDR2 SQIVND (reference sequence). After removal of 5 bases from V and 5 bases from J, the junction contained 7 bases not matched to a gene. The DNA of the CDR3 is TGTGCCAGTAGTCCGGACAGGGGAGGGGATCAGCCCCAGCATTTT. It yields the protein CASSPDRGGDQPQHF.

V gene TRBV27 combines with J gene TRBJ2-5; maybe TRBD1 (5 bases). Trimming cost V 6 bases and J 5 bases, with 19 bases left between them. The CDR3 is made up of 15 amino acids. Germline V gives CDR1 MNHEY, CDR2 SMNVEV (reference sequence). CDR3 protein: CASRPLSGRRETQYF. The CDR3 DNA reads TGTGCCAGCAGACCCCTGTCAGGGCGGCGGGAGACCCAGTACTTC.

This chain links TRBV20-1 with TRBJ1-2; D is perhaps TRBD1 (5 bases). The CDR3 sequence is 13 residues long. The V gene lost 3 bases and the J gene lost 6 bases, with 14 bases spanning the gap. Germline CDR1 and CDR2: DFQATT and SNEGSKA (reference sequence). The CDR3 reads CSARGRLWNGYTF. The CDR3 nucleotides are TGCAGTGCTAGGGGACGCCTGTGGAATGGCTACACCTTC.

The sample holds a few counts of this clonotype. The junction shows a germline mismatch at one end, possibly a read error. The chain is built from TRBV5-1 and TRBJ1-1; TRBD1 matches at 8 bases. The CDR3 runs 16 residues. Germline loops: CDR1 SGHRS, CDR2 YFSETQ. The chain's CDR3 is CASSTGTGDTNAEAFF. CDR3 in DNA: TGCGCCAGCAGCACTGGGACAGGAGATACGAACGCTGAAGCTTTCTTT.

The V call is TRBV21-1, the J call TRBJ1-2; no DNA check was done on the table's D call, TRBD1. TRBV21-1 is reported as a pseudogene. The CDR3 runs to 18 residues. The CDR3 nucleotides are TGTGCCAGCAGCAGTGAGGCCGGGACAGGTCTTATTTCGGATGGCTACACCTTC. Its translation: CASSSEAGTGLISDGYTF.

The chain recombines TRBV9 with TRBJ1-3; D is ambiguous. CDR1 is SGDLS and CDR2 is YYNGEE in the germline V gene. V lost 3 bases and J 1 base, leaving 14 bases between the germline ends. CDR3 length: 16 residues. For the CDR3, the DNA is TGTGCCAGCAGCGCCCCGACGGAAATATCTGGAAACACCATATATTTT. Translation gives CASSAPTEISGNTIYF.

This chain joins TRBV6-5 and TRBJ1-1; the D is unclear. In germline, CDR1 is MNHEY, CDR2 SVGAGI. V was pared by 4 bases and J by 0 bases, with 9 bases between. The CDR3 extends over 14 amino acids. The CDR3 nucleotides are TGTGCCAGCAGTTTCGACAACATGAACACTGAAGCTTTCTTT. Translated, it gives CASSFDNMNTEAFF.

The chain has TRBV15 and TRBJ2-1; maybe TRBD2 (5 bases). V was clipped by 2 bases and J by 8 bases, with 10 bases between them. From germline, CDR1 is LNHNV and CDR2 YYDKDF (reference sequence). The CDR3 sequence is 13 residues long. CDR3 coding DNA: TGTGCCACCAGCAGACTCCCGAGGGATGAGCAGTTCTTC. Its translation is CATSRLPRDEQFF.

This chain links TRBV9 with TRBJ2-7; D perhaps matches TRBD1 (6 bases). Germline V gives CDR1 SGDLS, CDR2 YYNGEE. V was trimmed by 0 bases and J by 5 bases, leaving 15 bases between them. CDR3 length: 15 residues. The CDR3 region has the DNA TGTGCCAGCAGCGTAGGGGGACATGGGGCCCACGAGCAGTACTTC. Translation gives CASSVGGHGAHEQYF.

As DNA, the CDR3 is TGTGCCAGCGGGACGACAGGGGCAGATACGCAGTATTTT. Its translation is CASGTTGADTQYF. The rearrangement joins TRBV3-1 to TRBJ2-3; 8 nucleotides match TRBD1. Germline loops: CDR1 LGHDT, CDR2 YNNKEL (reference sequence). This CDR3 is built from 13 residues. After removal of 8 bases from V and 4 bases from J, the junction contained 5 bases not matched to a gene.